These 26 T cell receptor beta chains were sequenced from one sample in a study of tumor-infiltrating lymphocytes in oesophageal squamous cell carcinoma. Each CDR3 protein is one row after TCRdb ran MiXCR on the PCR reads. Of over 10,000 distinct CDR3 sequences detected, 50% to 65% appear once; the ten largest clones hold less than 35%. The specimen was esophageal tumor tissue. These receptors originate from a female donor with esophageal squamous cell carcinoma.

By frequency in the sample, this clonotype is large. The V call is TRBV7-8, the J call TRBJ2-1; D is tentatively TRBD1 or TRBD2 (5 bases each). The CDR3 covers 16 residues. V lost 5 bases and J lost 0, with 14 bases in between. From germline, CDR1 is SGHVS and CDR2 FQNEAQ. This chain's CDR3 is CASSRDGQSSYNEQFF. The CDR3, as DNA: TGTGCCAGCAGCCGGGACGGTCAGAGCTCCTACAATGAGCAGTTCTTC.

In its sample, this clonotype was seen a few times. The chain is built from TRBV7-2 and TRBJ2-5; D gene uncertain. The germline V gene has CDR1 SGHTA and CDR2 FQGNSA. Deletions cut 2 bases from V and 4 bases from J, with 5 bases between. This CDR3 contains 12 residues. The CDR3 DNA follows: TGTGCCAGCAGCTTAATGAGAGAGACCCAGTACTTC. Translating it yields CASSLMRETQYF.

J is TRBJ2-2 and V is TRBV7-6, with TRBD1 as a possible D gene (5 bases). Trimming stripped 8 bases from V and 4 bases from J, with 17 bases between. This CDR3 has 15 residues. In germline, CDR1 is SGHVS, CDR2 FNYEAQ. The CDR3 is CASALGQGPTGELFF. The CDR3 region has the DNA TGTGCCAGCGCCCTAGGCCAGGGCCCCACCGGGGAGCTGTTTTTT.

The J gene is TRBJ2-7, the V gene TRBV7-6; 7 bases are shared with TRBD2. TRBJ2-1 explains the end of the DNA better; the J call may be wrong. This CDR3 has 16 residues. Germline V gene sequence: CDR1 SGHVS, CDR2 FNYEAQ. The CDR3 loop is CASSPGGTRSYNEQFF. CDR3 DNA sequence: TGTGCCAGCAGCCCCGGGGGGACCAGATCCTACAATGAGCAGTTCTTC.

The chain couples TRBV12-3 or TRBV12-4 to TRBJ2-5, with 7 positions matching TRBD2. TRBJ2-1 matches the DNA end more closely, so the J call is doubtful. CDR3 length: 15 amino acids. CDR3 loop: CASSSSGFFGNEQFF. DNA of the CDR3: TGTGCCAGCAGTAGTAGCGGGTTCTTCGGCAATGAGCAGTTCTTC.

The rearrangement uses TRBV7-6 and TRBJ2-2, with 9 bases matching TRBD2. Germline values: CDR1 SGHVS, CDR2 FNYEAQ. There are 17 residues in the CDR3. V lost 1 base, J lost 6 bases, and 9 bases stayed unmatched. Written as DNA, the CDR3 is TGTGCCAGCAGCTTAGGTGGCGGGAGGGCCGATGCCGGGGAGCTGTTTTTT. Protein product: CASSLGGGRADAGELFF.

The gene calls are TRBV7-2 and TRBJ2-3, with 10 bases matching TRBD2. Germline V lookup: CDR1 SGHTA, CDR2 FQGNSA. The CDR3 has 20 residues. The V and J ends lost 1 base and 2 bases, in that order; junction bases with no gene match: 15. This CDR3 reads CASSLVFFRVAGGNTDTQYF. The CDR3 DNA reads as TGTGCCAGCAGCTTAGTGTTTTTTAGAGTAGCGGGAGGAAACACAGATACGCAGTATTTT.

Sample share makes this clonotype medium-sized. The rearrangement links TRBV5-4 to TRBJ2-1; possibly TRBD1 or TRBD2 for D (6 bases each). The CDR3 has 15 amino acids. Germline CDR1 reads SGHNT; CDR2 reads YYREEE (reference sequence). V was trimmed by 4 bases and J by 4 bases, leaving 15 bases between them. DNA of the CDR3: TGTGCCAGCAGCCCAGGGGCGGGATATTACAATGAGCAGTTCTTC. Protein product: CASSPGAGYYNEQFF.

The genes are TRBV7-6 and TRBJ2-6; D uncertain. CDR3 length: 16 amino acids. The germline V gene has CDR1 SGHVS and CDR2 FNYEAQ. The V end was cut by 2 bases, the J end by 2 bases, with 10 bases between. The CDR3 region is CASSLRGATGANVLTF. As DNA, the CDR3 is TGTGCCAGCAGCTTAAGAGGAGCGACTGGGGCCAACGTCCTGACTTTC. Drawing the rest from reference TRBV7-6 and TRBJ2-6, the complete variable domain is GAGVSQSPRYKVTKRGQDVALRCDPISGHVSLYWYRQALGQGPEFLTYFNYEAQQDKSGLPNDRFSAERPEGSISTLTIQRTEQRDSAMYRCASSLRGATGANVLTFGAGSRLTVL.

The rearrangement uses TRBV12-3 or TRBV12-4 and TRBJ1-4; D gene unclear. V was shortened by 2 bases and J by 4 bases, with 11 bases between the two germline ends. The CDR3 sequence is 15 residues long. CDR3 in amino acids: CASSLRQNFNEKLFF. The CDR3 coding sequence is TGTGCCAGCAGTTTAAGGCAGAACTTTAATGAAAAACTGTTTTTT.

V is TRBV5-5 and J is TRBJ2-5; D remains unclear. V gave up 1 base and J gave up 0 bases, with 7 bases separating them. Germline CDR1 reads SGHKS; CDR2 reads YYEKEE (reference sequence). CDR3 length: 14 amino acids. DNA for the CDR3: TGTGCCAGCAGCTTGCTCTCCAACCAAGAGACCCAGTACTTC. This encodes CASSLLSNQETQYF.

This chain joins TRBV10-3 and TRBJ2-1; no reliable D call. Germline V gives CDR1 ENHRY, CDR2 SYGVKD. V was cut by 3 bases and J by 7 bases, with 13 bases left in between. CDR3 size: 14 residues. The CDR3 reads CAISETSVRNEQFF. In DNA form, the CDR3 reads TGTGCCATCAGTGAAACCAGCGTGAGGAATGAGCAGTTCTTC.

Comments on this clonotype: A clone one base away is much larger, so this may be a read error. The chain recombines TRBV7-9 with TRBJ2-3; D might be TRBD2 (7 bases). The closer fit of TRBJ2-1 to the DNA end suggests the J call may be wrong. Germline V gene lookup returns CDR1 SEHNR and CDR2 FQNEAQ (reference sequence). The CDR3 is made up of 16 amino acids. The chain's CDR3 is CASSLGGGGGSYEQFF. The CDR3 nucleotides read TGTGCCAGCAGCTTAGGAGGGGGGGGGGGGTCCTACGAGCAGTTCTTC.

The chain couples TRBV28 to TRBJ1-6; a possible D gene is TRBD1 (6 bases). This CDR3 is 17 amino acids long. Germline CDR1 and CDR2: MDHEN and SYDVKM. V lost 6 bases, J lost 0 bases, and 15 bases lay in between. DNA for the CDR3: TGTGCCAGCAGCCGATACAGGGTGAGCTCCTATAATTCACCCCTCCACTTT. Translation: CASSRYRVSSYNSPLHF.

V and J are TRBV27 and TRBJ2-3; no firm D call. The germline CDR1 and CDR2 sequences are MNHEY and SMNVEV (reference sequence). This CDR3 spans 10 amino acids. Trimming took off 8 bases at V and 3 bases at J, with 3 bases between the two ends. The CDR3 sequence: CASGTDTQYF. The CDR3 coding sequence is TGTGCCAGCGGAACAGATACGCAGTATTTT.

V and J are TRBV11-2 and TRBJ2-7, with 11 bases that match TRBD2. The DNA matches TRBJ2-1 better at its end, which makes the J call doubtful. CDR3 length: 14 amino acids. The germline V gene has CDR1 SGHAT and CDR2 FQNNGV. Here the CDR3 DNA reads TGTGCCAGCAGCCGAGGACTAGCGGGCAATGAGCAGTTCTTC. Encoded protein: CASSRGLAGNEQFF.

V gene TRBV5-1 combines with J gene TRBJ2-7; tentatively, D is TRBD1 (5 bases). This CDR3 contains 13 residues. CDR1 and CDR2 from the germline V gene are SGHRS and YFSETQ. Between the trimmed V and J ends, which lost 0 bases and 1 base, there was a span of 5 bases. For the CDR3, the DNA is TGCGCCAGCAGCTTGGAGGGGTCCTACGAGCAGTACTTC. As protein: CASSLEGSYEQYF.

A few counts support this clonotype. It may be a read error: a sequence one base away is much more abundant. The genes are TRBV7-2 and TRBJ2-1; D unresolved. Near its end, the DNA agrees better with TRBJ2-7, so the J call may be wrong. Per the germline V gene, CDR1 is SGHTA and CDR2 is FQGNSA. The CDR3 contains 12 residues. CDR3 in DNA: TGTGCCAGCAGCTTAGGAGGTATGGGGCAGTACTTC. Residues: CASSLGGMGQYF.

The chain joins TRBV10-3 to TRBJ2-5, with 9 bases aligning to TRBD2. The end of the DNA is better explained by TRBJ2-7, so the J call may be wrong. In germline, CDR1 is ENHRY, CDR2 SYGVKD. This CDR3 has 15 amino acids. CDR3 DNA sequence: TGTGCCATCAGTGACGGGGCGGGAGGGCCCTACGAGCAGTACTTC. Translating it yields CAISDGAGGPYEQYF.

The chain uses TRBV7-2 and TRBJ2-4; 14 bases match TRBD2. Germline CDR1 reads SGHTA; CDR2 reads FQGNSA. Losses at the gene ends were 1 base for V and 2 bases for J; bases not matched to a gene: 1. The CDR3 spans 17 residues. CDR3 protein: CASSLGTSGRTKNIQYF. Written as DNA, the CDR3 is TGTGCCAGCAGCTTAGGGACTAGCGGGAGGACCAAAAACATTCAGTACTTC.

This chain links TRBV6-8 with TRBJ2-6; D is ambiguous. The J call may be mistaken, given a closer DNA end match to TRBJ2-1. Per germline, CDR1 MNHGY and CDR2 SAAAGT. This CDR3 is built from 13 residues. The CDR3 DNA sequence: TGTGCCATCGCTAGTTCTGAATACAATGAGCAGTTCTTC. It codes for CAIASSEYNEQFF.

The chain has TRBV6-1 and TRBJ2-1; D may be TRBD2 (5 bases). The CDR3 length is 11 residues. Trimming took 6 bases from V and 7 from J, leaving 7 bases between them. Looked up from germline, CDR1 is MNHNS and CDR2 is SASEGT. CDR3 loop: CASREVNEQFF. The CDR3 DNA reads as TGTGCCAGCAGGGAGGTGAATGAGCAGTTCTTC.

A word on this clonotype: Sequence at one end of the junction differs from germline and may be a read error. V and J are TRBV24-1 and TRBJ2-6; 7 bases line up with TRBD2. The CDR3 loop spans 10 amino acids. In germline, CDR1 is KGHDR, CDR2 SFDVKD. CDR3 amino acids: CATSQGLGMF. CDR3 nucleotide sequence: TGTGCCACCAGTCAAGGACTAGGAATGTTC.

On this clonotype: It may be a read error: a sequence one base away is much more abundant. This CDR3 is missing its conserved last phenylalanine or tryptophan, likely due to a read error. V and J are TRBV10-2 and TRBJ2-5; D may correspond to TRBD1 or TRBD2 (5 bases each). The CDR3 has 14 amino acids. V shed 2 bases and J shed 5 bases, with 12 bases lying between them. Germline V gene sequence: CDR1 WSHSY, CDR2 SAAADI. CDR3 amino acids: CASSEIGGVETQYL. The CDR3 DNA follows: TGCGCCAGCAGTGAGATTGGGGGAGTGGAGACCCAGTACTTG.

This clonotype has a handful of counts. The V gene is TRBV7-2, the J gene TRBJ2-7; the match to TRBD1 covers 7 bases. This CDR3 comprises 15 residues. Germline CDR1 and CDR2: SGHTA and FQGNSA. J was trimmed by 2 bases and V by 1 base; bases with no gene match: 5. CDR3 sequence: CASSLGTGATYEQYF. The CDR3 DNA is TGTGCCAGCAGCTTAGGGACAGGCGCGACCTACGAGCAGTACTTC.

This sequence joins TRBV6-1 and TRBJ2-7; D unresolved. Germline lookup yields CDR1 MNHNS and CDR2 SASEGT. Trimming removed 1 base at V and 3 bases at J, with 13 bases between. The CDR3 consists of 15 residues. CDR3 DNA sequence: TGTGCCAGCAGTGAAGAGGCAGGTCTCAACTACGAGCAGTACTTC. Translating gives CASSEEAGLNYEQYF.